This T cell receptor (beta chain) was identified in a study of cytomegalovirus exposure and HLA in healthy donors. The table lists this clone with a few counts. Measured with immunoSEQ multiplex PCR; TCRdb has only the in-frame clones, and not every one. The data show 90,000 to 150,000 clones, approximately 88% seen once. The CDR3 consists of 12 residues. The V gene lost 4 bases and the J gene lost 3 bases, with 6 bases spanning the gap. The germline CDR1 and CDR2 sequences are KGHSH and LQKENI. This clonotype was obtained from a woman younger than 35 in good health and CMV-seropositive. The chain combines TRBV18 with TRBJ1-2; D is uncertain. Sequencing used PBMCs. CDR3 sequence (DNA): TGTGCCAGCTCACTCCAGGACTATGGCTACACCTTC. This codes for CASSLQDYGYTF.